This T cell receptor (beta chain) was sequenced during a study of T cells in narcolepsy. Libraries were prepared by immunoSEQ multiplex PCR; TCRdb keeps only in-frame clonotypes and omits some of them. The sample yields over 9,000 clones, 90% to 95% seen once. Germline values: CDR1 SGHAT, CDR2 FQNNGV. This CDR3 has 16 amino acids. V was trimmed by 3 bases and J by 7 bases, leaving 19 bases between them. This TCR derives from a human donor with narcolepsy. Sequences were obtained from CD45RA- memory CD4+ T cells from PBMCs. This chain connects TRBV11-2 to TRBJ1-3; D is perhaps TRBD1 (5 bases). This CDR3 reads CASSFRVAGPDNTIYF. For the CDR3, the DNA is TGTGCCAGCAGCTTTAGAGTGGCAGGGCCAGACAACACCATATATTTT.